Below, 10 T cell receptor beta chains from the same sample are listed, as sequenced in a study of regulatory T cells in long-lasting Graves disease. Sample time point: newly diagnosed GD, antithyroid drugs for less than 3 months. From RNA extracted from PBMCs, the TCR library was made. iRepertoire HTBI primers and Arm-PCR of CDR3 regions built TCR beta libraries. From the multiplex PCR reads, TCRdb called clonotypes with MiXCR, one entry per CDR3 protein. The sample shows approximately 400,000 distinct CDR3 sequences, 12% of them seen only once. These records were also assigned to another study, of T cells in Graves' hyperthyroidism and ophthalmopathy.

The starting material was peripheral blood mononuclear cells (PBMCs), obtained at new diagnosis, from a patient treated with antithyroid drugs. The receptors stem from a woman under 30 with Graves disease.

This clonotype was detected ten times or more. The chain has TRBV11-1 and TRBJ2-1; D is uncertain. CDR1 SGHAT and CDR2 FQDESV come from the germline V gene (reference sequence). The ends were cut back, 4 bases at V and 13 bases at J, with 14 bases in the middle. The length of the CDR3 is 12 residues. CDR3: CASSYGPPTQFF. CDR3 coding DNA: TGTGCCAGCAGCTATGGACCGCCAACACAGTTCTTC.

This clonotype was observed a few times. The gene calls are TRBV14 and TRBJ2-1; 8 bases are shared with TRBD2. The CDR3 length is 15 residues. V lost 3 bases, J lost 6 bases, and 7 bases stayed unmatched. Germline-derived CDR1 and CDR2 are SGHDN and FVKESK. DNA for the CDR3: TGTGCCAGCAGCCAGTTAGCGGGAACTGGCAATGAGCAGTTCTTC. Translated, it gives CASSQLAGTGNEQFF.

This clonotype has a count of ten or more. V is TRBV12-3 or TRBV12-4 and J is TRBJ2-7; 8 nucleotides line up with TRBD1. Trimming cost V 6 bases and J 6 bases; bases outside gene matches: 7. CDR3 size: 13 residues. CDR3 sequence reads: CASSLDRATEQYV. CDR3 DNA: TGTGCCAGCAGCCTGGACAGGGCGACCGAGCAGTACGTC.

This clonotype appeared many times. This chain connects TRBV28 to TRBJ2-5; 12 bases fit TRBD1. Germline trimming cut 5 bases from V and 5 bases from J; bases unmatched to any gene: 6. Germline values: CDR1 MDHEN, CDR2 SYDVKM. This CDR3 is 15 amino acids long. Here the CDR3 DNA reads TGTGCCAGCAGTCGAGGGACAGGGGGCTGGGAGACCCAGTACTTC. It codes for CASSRGTGGWETQYF.

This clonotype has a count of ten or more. Written as DNA, the CDR3 is TGCAGTGCTGAGCGAGGGACTCGGACAGATACGCAGTATTTT. As protein: CSAERGTRTDTQYF. The rearrangement uses TRBV20-1 and TRBJ2-3; D is possibly TRBD2 (6 bases). Germline V gives CDR1 DFQATT, CDR2 SNEGSKA (reference sequence). This CDR3 region has 14 residues. V was cut by 5 bases and J by 3 bases, with 15 bases left in between.

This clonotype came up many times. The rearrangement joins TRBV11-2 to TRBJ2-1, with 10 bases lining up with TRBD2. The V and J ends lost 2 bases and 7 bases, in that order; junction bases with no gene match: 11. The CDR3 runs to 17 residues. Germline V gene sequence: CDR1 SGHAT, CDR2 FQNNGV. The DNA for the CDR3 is TGTGCCAGCAGCTTACTAGCGGGAGCCCTCGCCTTGAATGAGCAGTTCTTC. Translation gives CASSLLAGALALNEQFF.

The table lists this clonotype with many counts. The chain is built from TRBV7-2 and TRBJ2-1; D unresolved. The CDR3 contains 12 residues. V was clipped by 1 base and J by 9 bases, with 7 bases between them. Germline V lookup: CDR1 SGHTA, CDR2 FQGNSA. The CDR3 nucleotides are TGTACCAGCAGCTTAGGTGGTGGTGAGCAGTTCTTC. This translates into CTSSLGGGEQFF.

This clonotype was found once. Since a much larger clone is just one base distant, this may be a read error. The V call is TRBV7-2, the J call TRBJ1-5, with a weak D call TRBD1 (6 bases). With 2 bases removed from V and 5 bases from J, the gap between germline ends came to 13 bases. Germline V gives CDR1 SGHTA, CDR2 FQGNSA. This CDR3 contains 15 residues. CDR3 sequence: CASSLSTGIDQPQHF. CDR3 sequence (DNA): TGTGCCAGCAGCTTATCTACAGGGATAGATCAGCCCCAGCATTTT.

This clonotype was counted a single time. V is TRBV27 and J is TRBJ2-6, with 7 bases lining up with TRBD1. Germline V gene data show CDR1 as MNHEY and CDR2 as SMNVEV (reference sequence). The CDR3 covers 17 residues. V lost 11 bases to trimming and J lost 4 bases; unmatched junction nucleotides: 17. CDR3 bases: TGTGCCTCGTCACAGGGGCGCTCAACGTGGGGGGCCAACGTCCTGACTTTC. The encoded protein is CASSQGRSTWGANVLTF.

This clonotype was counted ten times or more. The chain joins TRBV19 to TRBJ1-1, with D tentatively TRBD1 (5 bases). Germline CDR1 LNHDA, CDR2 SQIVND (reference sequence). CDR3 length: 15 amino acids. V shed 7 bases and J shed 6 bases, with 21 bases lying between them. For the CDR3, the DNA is TGTGCCAGTACTTTGAGAGGGGAATCGGACGCTGAAGCTTTCTTT. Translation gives CASTLRGESDAEAFF.